The 30 T cell receptor beta chains presented below share a single source sample, sequenced in a study of blood T cell repertoires in COVID-19. The method was immunoSEQ multiplex PCR; TCRdb's version includes in-frame clones alone and lacks a portion of them. The repertoire holds about 220,000 clones, with less than 85% as singletons. The sequenced material came from peripheral blood. All receptors derive from a woman in her 70s with acute or convalescent COVID-19.

The chain recombines TRBV5-1 with TRBJ2-2, with TRBD1 matching 10 bases. V gave up 0 bases and J gave up 6 bases; unmatched junction bases: 2. In germline, CDR1 is SGHRS, CDR2 YFSETQ. The CDR3 covers 15 residues. The CDR3 is CASSLDGQGAGELFF. CDR3 DNA sequence: TGCGCCAGCAGCTTGGATGGACAGGGGGCCGGGGAGCTGTTTTTT. The complete variable domain, with remaining parts taken from reference TRBV5-1 and TRBJ2-2, reads KAGVTQTPRYLIKTRGQQVTLSCSPISGHRSVSWYQQTPGQGLQFLFEYFSETQRNKGNFPGRFSGRQFSNSRSEMNVSTLELGDSALYLCASSLDGQGAGELFFGEGSRLTVL.

The chain is built from TRBV4-3 and TRBJ2-3, with TRBD2 matching 10 bases. The ends lost 4 bases at V and 6 bases at J; junction bases unmatched: 7. The length of the CDR3 is 15 residues. CDR1 LGHNA and CDR2 YSLEER come from the germline V gene. CDR3 sequence reads: CASSPESGGADTQYF. The CDR3 DNA reads TGCGCCAGCAGCCCGGAGAGCGGGGGGGCCGATACGCAGTATTTT.

The CDR3 DNA is TGTGCCAGCTCACCGAACCCAAGTACCCACGGTGGAAACACCATATATTTT. Translating it yields CASSPNPSTHGGNTIYF. The chain has TRBV18 and TRBJ1-3; D remains ambiguous. The CDR3 loop spans 17 amino acids. The V gene lost 3 bases and the J gene lost 3 bases, with 18 bases spanning the gap. The germline gives CDR1 KGHSH, CDR2 LQKENI. Full variable domain (outside the CDR3, taken from reference TRBV18 and TRBJ1-3): NAGVMQNPRHLVRRRGQEARLRCSPMKGHSHVYWYRQLPEEGLKFMVYLQKENIIDESGMPKERFSAEFPKEGPSILRIQQVVRGDSAAYFCASSPNPSTHGGNTIYFGEGSWLTVV.

The chain recombines TRBV6-5 with TRBJ2-5, with 9 bases identical to TRBD2. In germline, CDR1 is MNHEY, CDR2 SVGAGI. CDR3 length: 13 amino acids. V lost 8 bases to trimming and J lost 0 bases; unmatched junction nucleotides: 1. CDR3 DNA sequence: TGTGCCAGCGGACTAGCGAACCAAGAGACCCAGTACTTC. It codes for CASGLANQETQYF.

The CDR3 sequence: CASSREDRLGSPLHF. The CDR3 DNA follows: TGTGCCAGCAGTAGAGAGGACAGGTTAGGGTCACCCCTCCACTTT. This chain joins TRBV27 and TRBJ1-6, with 7 bases fitting TRBD1. This CDR3 has 15 amino acids. V trimming: 5 bases; J trimming: 10 bases; junction bases outside the gene matches: 11. Germline-derived CDR1 and CDR2 are MNHEY and SMNVEV (reference sequence).

The chain combines TRBV10-2 with TRBJ2-7, with 7 bases identical to TRBD2. CDR1 WSHSY and CDR2 SAAADI come from the germline V gene. Germline trimming cut 2 bases from V and 6 bases from J; bases unmatched to any gene: 1. This CDR3 region has 12 residues. CDR3 amino acids: CASSEPGGEQYV. The CDR3 bases are TGCGCCAGCAGTGAGCCGGGGGGCGAGCAGTACGTC.

The rearrangement joins TRBV2 to TRBJ1-5; TRBD1 matches at 7 bases. The CDR3 loop spans 15 amino acids. The V and J ends lost 2 bases and 7 bases, in that order; junction bases with no gene match: 8. Germline V gene lookup returns CDR1 SNHLY and CDR2 FYNNEI. The CDR3: CASSERTGGRQPQHF. CDR3 sequence (DNA): TGTGCCAGCAGTGAAAGGACAGGCGGGCGGCAGCCCCAGCATTTT. Full variable domain (missing parts from reference TRBV2 and TRBJ1-5): EPEVTQTPSHQVTQMGQEVILRCVPISNHLYFYWYRQILGQKVEFLVSFYNNEISEKSEIFDDQFSVERPDGSNFTLKIRSTKLEDSAMYFCASSERTGGRQPQHFGDGTRLSIL.

The rearrangement links TRBV5-1 to TRBJ1-4; the D is unclear. This CDR3 has 15 residues. Per the germline V gene, CDR1 is SGHRS and CDR2 is YFSETQ. The V gene lost 2 bases and the J gene lost 3 bases, with 11 bases spanning the gap. In DNA, the CDR3 is TGCGCCAGCAGCTTCTCGGGAGCCGCTAATGAAAAACTGTTTTTT. Amino acids: CASSFSGAANEKLFF.

The chain employs TRBV29-1 and TRBJ1-1; D is ambiguous. Trimming took 4 bases from V and 4 from J, leaving 10 bases between them. Germline V gene data show CDR1 as SQVTM and CDR2 as ANQGSEA. CDR3 length: 12 residues. The CDR3 spells CSVGYSGTEAFF. The CDR3 DNA is TGCAGCGTTGGATATTCGGGCACTGAAGCTTTCTTT.

The V and J genes are TRBV6-1 and TRBJ1-1; a weak D match, TRBD1 (5 bases). Germline CDR1 is MNHNS and CDR2 is SASEGT. Trimming removed 3 bases from V and 3 bases from J, with 8 bases in between. There are 13 residues in the CDR3. The CDR3 sequence: CASSDQGYTEAFF. Written as DNA, the CDR3 is TGTGCCAGCAGTGACCAGGGTTACACTGAAGCTTTCTTT.

This clone was observed a single time. The CDR3 coding sequence is TGTGCCTGGGAACCGGGACAGGGGTACACCGGGGAGCTGTTTTTT. Translating gives CAWEPGQGYTGELFF. The J gene is TRBJ2-2, the V gene TRBV30; TRBD1 agrees at 10 bases. Germline V CDR1 and CDR2: GTSNPN, SVGIG (reference sequence). The CDR3 runs 15 residues. Trimming removed 5 bases from V and 3 bases from J; junction bases left unmatched: 6.

A single count supports this clone. V gene TRBV18 combines with J gene TRBJ1-1, with a tentative D call TRBD1 (6 bases). V lost 2 bases and J lost 6, with 19 bases in between. Germline loops: CDR1 KGHSH, CDR2 LQKENI. This CDR3 region has 16 residues. In nucleotides, the CDR3 is TGTGCCAGCTCACCAAAACCCAGGGGCGCACGGTCTGAAGCTTTCTTT. The encoded protein is CASSPKPRGARSEAFF.

The rearrangement joins TRBV7-3 to TRBJ2-2, with 9 bases identical to TRBD1. V trimming: 5 bases; J trimming: 5 bases; junction bases outside the gene matches: 9. The CDR3 loop spans 16 amino acids. Per the germline V gene, CDR1 is SGHTA and CDR2 is FQGTGA. CDR3 nucleotides: TGTGCCAGCAGCAAAGCCTCCGGGACAGGGACCGGGGAGCTGTTTTTT. Its protein product is CASSKASGTGTGELFF.

The CDR3 DNA follows: TGTGCCAGCATGCGTTTAGGACAGGGTCTGACTGGGGCCAACGTCCTGACTTTC. It is translated as CASMRLGQGLTGANVLTF. The chain is built from TRBV2 and TRBJ2-6, with 8 positions matching TRBD1. CDR1 and CDR2 (germline): SNHLY, FYNNEI. J gave up 2 bases and V 7 bases, and 13 bases lay outside the gene matches. The CDR3 runs 18 residues. Full variable domain (remainder filled in from reference TRBV2 and TRBJ2-6): EPEVTQTPSHQVTQMGQEVILRCVPISNHLYFYWYRQILGQKVEFLVSFYNNEISEKSEIFDDQFSVERPDGSNFTLKIRSTKLEDSAMYFCASMRLGQGLTGANVLTFGAGSRLTVL.

This clone turned up a few times. The rearrangement joins TRBV27 to TRBJ2-7, with D unresolved. The germline gives CDR1 MNHEY, CDR2 SMNVEV (reference sequence). The CDR3 loop spans 14 amino acids. Trimming stripped 5 bases from V and 5 bases from J, with 16 bases between. The chain's CDR3 is CASSVSFGADEQYF. In DNA, the CDR3 is TGTGCCAGCAGTGTAAGTTTCGGCGCGGACGAGCAGTACTTC.

The CDR3 DNA sequence: TGTGCCAGCAGCTTGGGCCCACAAGAGACCCAGTACTTC. This gives the protein CASSLGPQETQYF. The J gene is TRBJ2-5, the V gene TRBV7-8; D gene ambiguous. V was clipped by 3 bases and J by 2 bases, with 7 bases between them. The CDR3 has 13 amino acids. Germline V gives CDR1 SGHVS, CDR2 FQNEAQ.

V is TRBV19 and J is TRBJ2-1, with a tentative D call TRBD1 (5 bases). Germline V lookup: CDR1 LNHDA, CDR2 SQIVND (reference sequence). The CDR3 extends over 16 amino acids. V was trimmed by 3 bases and J by 9 bases, leaving 21 bases between them. CDR3 in amino acids: CASSISGRVNKGEQFF. CDR3 in DNA: TGTGCCAGTAGTATTTCGGGCAGGGTAAATAAGGGTGAGCAGTTCTTC.

Only a few counts were recorded for this clone. Other DNA sequences in the same sample also yield this CDR3. Written as DNA, the CDR3 is TGTGCCAGCAGTACTAGCTCCTACGAGCAGTACTTC. Its translation: CASSTSSYEQYF. The chain is built from TRBV7-8 and TRBJ2-7; maybe TRBD2 (5 bases). The CDR3 loop spans 12 amino acids. CDR1 is SGHVS, CDR2 FQNEAQ, per germline. Trimming removed 6 bases from V and 0 bases from J, with 6 bases in between.

The rearrangement joins TRBV14 to TRBJ1-2, with no clear D. This CDR3 contains 13 residues. Germline V gives CDR1 SGHDN, CDR2 FVKESK. Trimming left V 0 bases short and J 4 bases short, with 6 bases between. For the CDR3, the DNA is TGTGCCAGCAGCCAAGATATGAGCTATGGCTACACCTTC. It specifies CASSQDMSYGYTF.

The J gene is TRBJ2-1, the V gene TRBV9; TRBD2 is a possible D gene (5 bases). Trimming took off 0 bases at V and 7 bases at J, with 14 bases between the two ends. The CDR3 loop spans 15 amino acids. Germline V CDR1 and CDR2: SGDLS, YYNGEE. CDR3 nucleotide sequence: TGTGCCAGCAGCGTAGGAGAGGGCCTAGGGAATGAGCAGTTCTTC. Its translation is CASSVGEGLGNEQFF.

The chain is built from TRBV19 and TRBJ2-3; TRBD2 might be the D (5 bases). Germline CDR1 LNHDA, CDR2 SQIVND (reference sequence). The CDR3 is 13 amino acids. The ends were cut back, 1 base at V and 7 bases at J, with 9 bases in the middle. Written as DNA, the CDR3 is TGTGCCAGTAGTATAGGGGAGCCGAATACGCAGTATTTT. It yields the protein CASSIGEPNTQYF.

The rearrangement links TRBV6-5 to TRBJ2-5; 9 bases are shared with TRBD2. Trimming at V came to 0 bases and at J to 2 bases, leaving 4 bases not matched to a gene. The CDR3 covers 16 residues. Per germline, CDR1 MNHEY and CDR2 SVGAGI. CDR3 in amino acids: CASSYSLAGWQETQYF. Written as DNA, the CDR3 is TGTGCCAGCAGTTACTCCCTAGCGGGGTGGCAAGAGACCCAGTACTTC.

The rearrangement links TRBV6-2 or TRBV6-3 to TRBJ2-3; tentatively, D is TRBD1 (6 bases). The germline V gene encodes CDR1 MNHEY and CDR2 SVGEGT. Deletions cut 2 bases from V and 4 bases from J, with 10 bases between. This CDR3 has 14 amino acids. The CDR3, as DNA: TGTGCCAGCAGTTACGTGGCAGGGGCAGATACGCAGTATTTT. This encodes CASSYVAGADTQYF.

The gene calls are TRBV2 and TRBJ1-5; maybe TRBD1 (6 bases). The CDR3 covers 14 residues. Looked up from germline, CDR1 is SNHLY and CDR2 is FYNNEI. Trimming took 8 bases from V and 4 from J, leaving 15 bases between them. The CDR3 coding sequence is TGTGCCAGCGGGGGCAGGGGAAAAAATCAGCCCCAGCATTTT. Translation gives CASGGRGKNQPQHF.

The chain combines TRBV4-3 with TRBJ2-7, with D possibly being TRBD2 (6 bases). Germline V gene data show CDR1 as LGHNA and CDR2 as YSLEER. CDR3 size: 14 residues. Trimming shortened V by 4 bases and J by 3 bases, and 13 bases separated the two germline ends. The CDR3 sequence is CASSPMGLIYEQYF. The CDR3 DNA reads as TGCGCCAGCAGCCCGATGGGACTTATCTACGAGCAGTACTTC.

This clone showed up just a few times. This chain connects TRBV7-2 to TRBJ2-1; D remains ambiguous. The germline V and J ends were trimmed by 4 bases and 9 bases, with 10 bases remaining between them. The CDR3 is 12 amino acids. Germline assignment: CDR1 SGHTA and CDR2 FQGNSA. CDR3 nucleotides: TGTGCCAGCAGCTACTCCGGTCGTGAGCAGTTCTTC. This encodes CASSYSGREQFF.

This clone occurred many times. The chain uses TRBV10-1 and TRBJ1-4; maybe TRBD1 (6 bases). The V gene's germline CDR1 is WNHNN and CDR2 SYGVQD (reference sequence). Trimming took off 2 bases at V and 8 bases at J, with 15 bases between the two ends. The CDR3 is made up of 15 amino acids. The CDR3 DNA is TGCGCCAGCAGTGAGATGGCAGGGGAAACAGAAAAACTGTTTTTT. It is translated as CASSEMAGETEKLFF.

Written as DNA, the CDR3 is TGTGCCAGCAGCGTAGGAGGGCACTCGGATGGCTACACCTTC. Its protein is CASSVGGHSDGYTF. The chain is built from TRBV9 and TRBJ1-2; D is uncertain. The ends were cut back, 0 bases at V and 6 bases at J, with 12 bases in the middle. The germline CDR1 and CDR2 sequences are SGDLS and YYNGEE. CDR3 size: 14 residues.

In its sample, this clone was seen a few times. The chain couples TRBV5-1 to TRBJ2-3, with 7 bases aligning to TRBD1. Trimming at V came to 5 bases and at J to 0 bases, leaving 9 bases not matched to a gene. The CDR3 consists of 16 residues. Germline V gives CDR1 SGHRS, CDR2 YFSETQ. CDR3 nucleotide sequence: TGCGCCAGCAGAACCGGACAGGCGACTAGCACAGATACGCAGTATTTT. This translates into CASRTGQATSTDTQYF. Filled out from reference TRBV5-1 and TRBJ2-3, the complete variable domain reads KAGVTQTPRYLIKTRGQQVTLSCSPISGHRSVSWYQQTPGQGLQFLFEYFSETQRNKGNFPGRFSGRQFSNSRSEMNVSTLELGDSALYLCASRTGQATSTDTQYFGPGTRLTVL.

This clone was detected only a few times. V usage is TRBV5-1 and J usage is TRBJ1-6; TRBD1 matches at 7 bases. The CDR3 extends over 14 amino acids. V lost 4 bases and J lost 8; bases outside the gene matches: 6. Germline lookup yields CDR1 SGHRS and CDR2 YFSETQ. CDR3 nucleotide sequence: TGCGCCAGCAGCATCAGGGGGGCGGATTCACCCCTCCACTTT. Amino acids: CASSIRGADSPLHF. Looking up the rest from reference TRBV5-1 and TRBJ1-6 gives the full variable domain: KAGVTQTPRYLIKTRGQQVTLSCSPISGHRSVSWYQQTPGQGLQFLFEYFSETQRNKGNFPGRFSGRQFSNSRSEMNVSTLELGDSALYLCASSIRGADSPLHFGNGTRLTVT.